This T cell receptor beta chain was sequenced during a study of graft-versus-host responses after intestinal transplantation. On this clone: Its specificity is unknown.

TCRdb keeps only in-frame clones here, not all; method: immunoSEQ multiplex PCR. The sample has fewer than 120,000 clones; 90% to 95% are singletons. This clonotype was sampled from a human donor who received an intestinal transplant. Sample: unstimulated CD8+ T cells sorted from spleen or lymph node cells, taken before intestinal transplant.

In DNA form, the CDR3 reads TGTGCCAGCAGCCCAGGGACTCGAAATGAGCAGTTCTTC. Translating it yields CASSPGTRNEQFF. The J gene is TRBJ2-1, the V gene TRBV7-9; D possibly corresponds to TRBD2 (6 bases). The V end lost 5 bases, the J end lost 7 bases, and 12 bases lay between the germline ends. The CDR3 contains 13 residues. CDR1 and CDR2 (germline): SEHNR, FQNEAQ (reference sequence).